This T cell receptor (beta chain) was observed in a study of T cell responses to AZD1222 COVID-19 vaccine (dated by TCRdb to the early 2020s). Describing the broader study: AZD1222 recipients with second doses at about 4 weeks or about 12 weeks were pooled, because spike-specific TCR depth and breadth did not differ between schedules. TCR sequencing was performed for over 230 trial participants, of whom about 200 were given two doses of AZD1222 and around 26 were given two doses of MenACWY control vaccine. Enrollment into the trials was organized by age into subgroups of 18-55, 56-69 and 70-plus years, and those subgroups contained about 160, 30 and 59 TCR-sequenced participants, respectively. General study outcomes and caveats: In the small 56-69-year group, the increase in depth fell short of significance, most likely because of low power. The whole spike protein was spanned by vaccine-associated CD4 TCRs, and dominant responses were seen in regions 160-218 and 743-854. Because no samples from the day 14 peak response were available, repertoires could be characterized only after the peak T cell response. After two AZD1222 doses, both the breadth and the depth of spike-specific TCRs were significantly higher than at day 0 and than in MenACWY recipients. Conclusions about previously exposed vaccinees are limited, since just six AZD1222 recipients were seropositive for SARS-CoV-2 at baseline. Reportedly, close to half of the unique spike-specific TCRs recognized epitopes lying outside the regions that are mutated in the B.1.351 and B.1.1.7 variants. Participants were mostly white British and included more females than males, and it was suggested by the authors that clonal diversity may have been underestimated.

In light of the paper, this sample's time point label describes: baseline before first vaccination. Vaccinee samples were obtained from the UK trials COV001 and COV002, which included a single-blind randomized controlled phase 2/3 trial of AZD1222 (ChAdOx1 nCoV-19) in healthy adults. For TCRbeta chain sequencing, PBMC samples from trial participants were taken at day 0 and at day 28 after the second dose. Note on this clone: It lacks a known antigen. Per-base quality was not reported, and no clone a single base away is much larger than it.

The CDR3 regions of human TCRbeta chains were analyzed by immunosequencing. Under the source paper's analysis protocol: Repertoire TCRs were checked for matches against a reference library of SARS-CoV-2-specific TCRs that had been generated using the MIRA antigen-specificity platform. Breadth was defined as the fraction of unique TCRs that were SARS-CoV-2-associated. Depth was defined as the fraction of total T cells that were SARS-CoV-2-associated. Using the MIRA data, each spike-specific TCR was assigned both to the spike region to which the TCR was reactive and to a CD4 or CD8 class. Log10-transformed breadth and depth values were compared by one-way ANOVA with Sidak's multiple comparisons tests. In its TCRdb copy, this immuneACCESS table keeps in-frame sequences only and misses some clones. Where compared with another copy, unresolved V genes explain less than half of these, and the others have no known cause. V, J and clone size are those of that table, while D and trimming were read from the DNA. In this sample the table shows 150,000 or so clones, roughly 85% of which occur a single time. 8% of the sample goes to the ten largest clones.

Relative to germline, V is 1 base shorter and J is 0 bases shorter, with 7 bases between their ends. Based on the germline V gene, the CDR1 and CDR2 sequences are SGHTA and FQGNSA. The CDR3 numbers 14 residues from cysteine through phenylalanine. Only the CDR3 DNA is retained, 42 bases long and in frame from the first base. The material sequenced was peripheral blood, taken on day 0 of AZD1222 vaccination. The rearranged segments are TRBV7-2 and TRBJ2-7, with the D gene call left open. The sequence was collected from an adult in good health. The CDR3 loop reads CASSLGRASYEQYF. The bases read TGTGCCAGCAGCTTAGGTCGCGCCTCCTACGAGCAGTACTTC. The CDR3, completed at both ends by the reference TRBV7-2 and TRBJ2-7 genes, gives the full variable domain GAGVSQSPSNKVTEKGKDVELRCDPISGHTALYWYRQSLGQGLEFLIYFQGNSAPDKSGLPSDRFSAERTGGSVSTLTIQRTQQEDSAVYLCASSLGRASYEQYFGPGTRLTVT.